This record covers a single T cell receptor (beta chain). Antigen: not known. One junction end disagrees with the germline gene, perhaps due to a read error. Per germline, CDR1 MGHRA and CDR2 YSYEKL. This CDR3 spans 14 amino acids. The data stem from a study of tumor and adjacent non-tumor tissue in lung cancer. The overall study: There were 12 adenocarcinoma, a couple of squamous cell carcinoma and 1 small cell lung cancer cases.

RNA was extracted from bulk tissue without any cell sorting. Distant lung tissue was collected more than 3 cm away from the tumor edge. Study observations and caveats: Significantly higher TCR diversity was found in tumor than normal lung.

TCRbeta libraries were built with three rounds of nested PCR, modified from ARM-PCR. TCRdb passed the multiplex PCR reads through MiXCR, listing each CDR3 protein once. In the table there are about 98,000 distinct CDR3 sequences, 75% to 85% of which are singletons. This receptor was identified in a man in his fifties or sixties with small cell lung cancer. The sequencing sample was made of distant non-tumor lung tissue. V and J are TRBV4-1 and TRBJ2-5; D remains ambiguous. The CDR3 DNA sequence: TGCGCCAGTAGCCAAGTCGTTGGCCATGAGACCCAGCACTTC. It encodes CASSQVVGHETQHF.